This T cell receptor (beta chain) was documented in a study of shared clonotypes between healthy human individuals. As for the study in general: There were three CD4 naive, three CD4 memory, two CD8 naive and one CD8 memory plates per donor. Study-wide results and limits: Naive subsets usually exceeded memory subsets in estimated richness.

After removal of 1 base from V and 4 bases from J, the junction contained 0 bases not matched to a gene. Germline V gives CDR1 SGHNT, CDR2 YENEEA. The CDR3 is made up of 13 amino acids. Profiling relied on immunoSEQ multiplex PCR, and the TCRdb table lists in-frame clones only, not all of them. The data contain some 1,600,000 clones, 95% to 99% of them singletons. As concerns this clone: Its specificity is not known.

This clonotype was obtained from a young man in good health. Material: naive CD4+ T cells sorted from blood. Subset described: CD45RA+ positively selected. The V gene is TRBV11-3, the J gene TRBJ2-7; 8 bases line up with TRBD1. In DNA, the CDR3 is TGTGCCAGCAGCTTAGGGGACAGGTACGAGCAGTACTTC. It encodes CASSLGDRYEQYF.